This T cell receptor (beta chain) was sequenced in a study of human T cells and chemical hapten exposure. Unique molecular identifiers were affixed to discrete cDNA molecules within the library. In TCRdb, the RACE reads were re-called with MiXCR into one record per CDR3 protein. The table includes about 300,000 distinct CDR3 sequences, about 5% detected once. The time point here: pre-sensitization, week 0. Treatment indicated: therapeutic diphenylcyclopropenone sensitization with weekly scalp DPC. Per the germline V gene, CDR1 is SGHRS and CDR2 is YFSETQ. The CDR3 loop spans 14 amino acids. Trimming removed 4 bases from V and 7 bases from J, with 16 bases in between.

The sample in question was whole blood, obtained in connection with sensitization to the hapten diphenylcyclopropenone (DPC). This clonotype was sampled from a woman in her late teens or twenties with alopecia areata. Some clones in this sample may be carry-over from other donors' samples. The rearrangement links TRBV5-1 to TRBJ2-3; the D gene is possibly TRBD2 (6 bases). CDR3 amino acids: CASSPGLSTNTQYF. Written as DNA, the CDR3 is TGCGCCAGCAGCCCGGGACTTTCTACTAATACGCAGTATTTT.